This T cell receptor beta chain comes out of a study of T-cell reconstitution after alpha-beta-depleted transplantation in children (dated by TCRdb to about 2016). About the investigation overall: Using TCR repertoire profiling, the study quantitatively followed how T-cell immune reconstitution unfolded in children after TCRalphabeta/CD19-depleted allogeneic hematopoietic cell transplantation.

Preparation of the library involved PCR. The sequencer listed for this sample is Illumina HiSeq 2500. TCR libraries were prepared with molecular barcoding, using unique molecular identifiers to normalize TCRbeta repertoire quantification. TCRdb handled the public reads itself, with Q25 trimming in fastp and clone calling in MiXCR, and kept productive beta chains. Rows with a matching CDR3 protein are joined into one entry that keeps the most common DNA and genes. The sample table records some 240,000 distinct CDR3 sequences; about 9.6% of these occur just once. About 5.4% of the sample belongs to the ten largest clones. According to the germline V gene, CDR1 reads SGHDT and CDR2 reads YYEEEE. Measured from the cysteine to the phenylalanine, the CDR3 is 15 residues long. Here the CDR3 DNA is all that survives: 45 bases in frame from base 1. Trimming takes 4 bases from V and 3 bases from J, and the germline ends sit 14 bases apart.

This clonotype was found many times. This clone's antigen is unknown. Base qualities are not provided; no much larger clone lies one nucleotide away. The material was PBMCs from the stem cell graft donor, obtained from the stem cell graft. Recombination linked TRBV5-6 to TRBJ1-3; the D region possibly corresponds to TRBD1 (5 bases align). This TCR came from a human donor who donated a stem cell graft to a child with SCID. The DNA sequence is TGTGCCAGCAGCCCGGCGAGGGACGGTGGAAACACCATATATTTT. The translation is CASSPARDGGNTIYF.